Shown below are 29 T cell receptor beta chains from a single sample sequenced in a study of T cell repertoires in ileal Crohn's disease. Time point described: neoterminal ileum biopsy at postoperative endoscopy, about 6 months after surgery. The method was immunoSEQ multiplex PCR; TCRdb's version includes in-frame clones alone and lacks a portion of them. The sample holds approximately 12,000 clones, around 70% seen once. The sample was ileal tissue. The receptor set was obtained from an adult with Crohn's disease.

There are a few counts of this clone. This chain uses TRBV6-6 with TRBJ2-7; D is ambiguous. V lost 4 bases, J lost 5 bases, and 12 bases lay in between. The CDR3 has 13 amino acids. Germline V gene data show CDR1 as MNHNY and CDR2 as SVGAGI (reference sequence). The CDR3 DNA reads as TGTGCCAGCAGTTCAGGACCAAGGAACGAGCAGTACTTC. Encoded protein: CASSSGPRNEQYF.

The chain has TRBV10-1 and TRBJ1-1; D perhaps matches TRBD1 (6 bases). The CDR3 covers 15 residues. V was pared by 5 bases and J by 0 bases, with 13 bases between. The V gene's germline CDR1 is WNHNN and CDR2 SYGVQD (reference sequence). CDR3: CASSRTEDMNTEAFF. DNA for the CDR3: TGCGCCAGCAGTCGGACAGAAGACATGAACACTGAAGCTTTCTTT.

About this clone itself: The same CDR3 can be traced to other DNA sequences in this sample. This chain uses TRBV2 with TRBJ2-7; a weak D match, TRBD2 (6 bases). The germline V gene has CDR1 SNHLY and CDR2 FYNNEI. Between the trimmed V and J ends, which lost 6 bases and 0 bases, there was a span of 12 bases. The CDR3 is 14 residues long. CDR3 nucleotide sequence: TGTGCCAGCAGGGGAGGCAGGAGCTCCTACGAGCAGTACTTC. It translates to CASRGGRSSYEQYF.

The chain has TRBV18 and TRBJ1-1; D gene ambiguous. This CDR3 is 15 amino acids long. Trimming shortened V by 1 base and J by 1 base, and 10 bases separated the two germline ends. CDR1 KGHSH and CDR2 LQKENI come from the germline V gene. The CDR3 reads CASSPLHDGNTEAFF. CDR3 DNA: TGTGCCAGCTCACCACTCCATGACGGGAACACTGAAGCTTTCTTT.

The V gene is TRBV14, the J gene TRBJ1-5, with D perhaps matching TRBD1 (6 bases). This CDR3 contains 17 residues. In germline, CDR1 is SGHDN, CDR2 FVKESK. Between the trimmed V and J ends, which lost 4 bases and 2 bases, there was a span of 18 bases. The DNA of the CDR3 is TGTGCCAGCAGCCTCCCCGGCAGGGGAGATGGCAATCAGCCCCAGCATTTT. It translates to CASSLPGRGDGNQPQHF.

This clone is medium-sized (0.01 to 0.1%) in the sample. The J gene is TRBJ2-2, the V gene TRBV7-9, with unresolved D. The V end was cut by 3 bases, the J end by 1 base, with 9 bases between. CDR1 is SEHNR and CDR2 is FQNEAQ in the germline V gene (reference sequence). The CDR3 loop spans 15 amino acids. The CDR3 region is CASSFTDRNTGELFF. Here the CDR3 DNA reads TGTGCCAGCAGCTTTACGGACCGGAACACCGGGGAGCTGTTTTTT.

This clone was observed once. J is TRBJ2-7 and V is TRBV5-4; tentatively, D is TRBD2 (6 bases). V was shortened by 0 bases and J by 7 bases, with 11 bases between the two germline ends. Germline-derived CDR1 and CDR2 are SGHNT and YYREEE (reference sequence). The CDR3 is made up of 13 amino acids. This chain's CDR3 is CASSLDRTKEQYF. For the CDR3, the DNA is TGTGCCAGCAGCTTGGACAGGACTAAGGAGCAGTACTTC.

The chain joins TRBV5-1 to TRBJ2-3; D not resolved. V lost 4 bases, J lost 0 bases, and 12 bases lay in between. CDR3 length: 15 amino acids. CDR1 and CDR2 (germline): SGHRS, YFSETQ. DNA for the CDR3: TGCGCCAGCAGCCTCCTATTCGTTAGCACAGATACGCAGTATTTT. It specifies CASSLLFVSTDTQYF. The full variable domain, rest sourced from reference TRBV5-1 and TRBJ2-3, is KAGVTQTPRYLIKTRGQQVTLSCSPISGHRSVSWYQQTPGQGLQFLFEYFSETQRNKGNFPGRFSGRQFSNSRSEMNVSTLELGDSALYLCASSLLFVSTDTQYFGPGTRLTVL.

CDR3: CASATGVSYNEQFF. Written as DNA, the CDR3 is TGCGCCAGTGCAACCGGTGTCTCATACAATGAGCAGTTCTTC. The chain couples TRBV5-1 to TRBJ2-1, with unresolved D. V lost 8 bases, J lost 4 bases, and 16 bases lay in between. The CDR3 covers 14 residues. Germline values: CDR1 SGHRS, CDR2 YFSETQ.

Notes on this clone: Other nucleotide sequences from this sample produce the same CDR3. The chain joins TRBV7-9 to TRBJ1-1; D might be TRBD1 (6 bases). Trimming cost V 5 bases and J 4 bases, with 11 bases left between them. Germline V gene sequence: CDR1 SEHNR, CDR2 FQNEAQ (reference sequence). The CDR3 consists of 13 residues. The CDR3 loop reads CASSPQGPTEAFF. DNA for the CDR3: TGTGCCAGCAGCCCACAGGGTCCCACTGAAGCTTTCTTT.

The chain combines TRBV5-6 with TRBJ1-1, with D perhaps matching TRBD1 (5 bases). Trimming took off 2 bases at V and 1 base at J, with 9 bases between the two ends. Germline CDR1 reads SGHDT; CDR2 reads YYEEEE. This CDR3 comprises 14 residues. The chain's CDR3 is CASSFRGWNTEAFF. The CDR3 DNA is TGTGCCAGCAGCTTCCGGGGGTGGAACACTGAAGCTTTCTTT.

This chain connects TRBV7-9 to TRBJ1-4; 9 bases match TRBD1. V trimming: 4 bases; J trimming: 7 bases; junction bases outside the gene matches: 13. Per germline, CDR1 SEHNR and CDR2 FQNEAQ (reference sequence). This CDR3 spans 17 amino acids. CDR3 in amino acids: CASSSNSLTGGPEKLFF. The DNA for the CDR3 is TGTGCCAGCAGCTCCAACAGCCTGACAGGGGGACCTGAAAAACTGTTTTTT.

The rearrangement uses TRBV19 and TRBJ1-2; D call uncertain. This CDR3 spans 15 amino acids. Germline CDR1 and CDR2: LNHDA and SQIVND (reference sequence). V shed 7 bases and J shed 5 bases, with 20 bases lying between them. Here the CDR3 reads CASTPFGVAGYGYTF. The CDR3 DNA reads TGTGCCAGTACCCCTTTCGGGGTGGCCGGGTATGGCTACACCTTC.

The V gene is TRBV18, the J gene TRBJ1-5; D not resolved. CDR3 length: 14 residues. The V gene lost 4 bases and the J gene lost 3 bases, with 10 bases spanning the gap. The V gene's germline CDR1 is KGHSH and CDR2 LQKENI. The CDR3 DNA sequence: TGTGCCAGCTCACAACTCGATTCCAATCAGCCCCAGCATTTT. This encodes CASSQLDSNQPQHF.

V and J are TRBV9 and TRBJ1-3; D remains ambiguous. Trimming removed 3 bases at V and 3 bases at J, with 10 bases between. The CDR3 loop spans 14 amino acids. Germline V lookup: CDR1 SGDLS, CDR2 YYNGEE. CDR3 nucleotide sequence: TGTGCCAGCAGCGCAGCGGGTCTTGGAAACACCATATATTTT. Translation: CASSAAGLGNTIYF.

The genes are TRBV19 and TRBJ1-1, with TRBD1 as a possible D gene (6 bases). Trimming left V 5 bases short and J 0 bases short, with 13 bases between. The CDR3 loop spans 15 amino acids. From germline, CDR1 is LNHDA and CDR2 SQIVND (reference sequence). In nucleotides, the CDR3 is TGTGCCAGTAGTGGATCGGGGGCAATGAACACTGAAGCTTTCTTT. It specifies CASSGSGAMNTEAFF.

CDR3 bases: TGTGCCAGCAGCGGTAGGGGGGCGGGAAACACTGAAGCTTTCTTT. Its translation: CASSGRGAGNTEAFF. This rearrangement joins TRBV7-2 to TRBJ1-1; D might be TRBD1 (6 bases). The V gene lost 5 bases and the J gene lost 2 bases, with 15 bases spanning the gap. Germline V gives CDR1 SGHTA, CDR2 FQGNSA. The CDR3 spans 15 residues.

This sequence joins TRBV19 and TRBJ1-1; TRBD1 matches at 8 bases. This CDR3 has 15 amino acids. CDR1 and CDR2 from the germline V gene are LNHDA and SQIVND (reference sequence). V gave up 2 bases and J gave up 7 bases; unmatched junction bases: 9. For the CDR3, the DNA is TGTGCCAGTAGTATAACCGGCAGGGGGCAGGATGAAGCTTTCTTT. As protein: CASSITGRGQDEAFF. Together with reference TRBV19 and TRBJ1-1, the CDR3 gives the full variable domain: DGGITQSPKYLFRKEGQNVTLSCEQNLNHDAMYWYRQDPGQGLRLIYYSQIVNDFQKGDIAEGYSVSREKKESFPLTVTSAQKNPTAFYLCASSITGRGQDEAFFGQGTRLTVV.

V and J are TRBV28 and TRBJ2-7; 9 bases fit TRBD1. CDR3 length: 15 residues. From germline, CDR1 is MDHEN and CDR2 SYDVKM. Trimming cost V 4 bases and J 5 bases; bases outside gene matches: 9. This CDR3 reads CASSSPGQGADEQYF. The CDR3 DNA reads as TGTGCCAGCAGTTCCCCGGGACAGGGCGCAGACGAGCAGTACTTC.

This clone has more than one count but fewer than ten. The genes are TRBV27 and TRBJ2-1; the D is unclear. V lost 4 bases, J lost 1 base, and 20 bases lay in between. The CDR3 loop spans 18 amino acids. Germline loops: CDR1 MNHEY, CDR2 SMNVEV (reference sequence). For the CDR3, the DNA is TGTGCCAGCAGTTCATACCCCTCCGGTGGGCGATCCTACAATGAGCAGTTCTTC. Translation: CASSSYPSGGRSYNEQFF.

This sequence joins TRBV4-2 and TRBJ2-3; TRBD2 matches at 11 bases. The ends lost 0 bases at V and 4 bases at J; junction bases unmatched: 6. The CDR3 has 17 residues. CDR1 is LGHNA and CDR2 is YNFKEQ in the germline V gene. The CDR3 sequence is CASSQEGPSGGPDTQYF. CDR3 in DNA: TGTGCCAGCAGCCAAGAGGGACCTAGCGGGGGGCCAGATACGCAGTATTTT.

The chain employs TRBV19 and TRBJ2-2; unclear D gene. Germline lookup yields CDR1 LNHDA and CDR2 SQIVND (reference sequence). V was clipped by 1 base and J by 4 bases, with 7 bases between them. The CDR3 consists of 14 residues. In nucleotides, the CDR3 is TGTGCCAGTAGTATAGGTCAGACCACCGGGGAGCTGTTTTTT. As protein: CASSIGQTTGELFF.

The chain has TRBV14 and TRBJ1-6; D call uncertain. Germline V gene data show CDR1 as SGHDN and CDR2 as FVKESK. With 4 bases removed from V and 10 bases from J, the gap between germline ends came to 5 bases. The CDR3 spans 11 residues. The CDR3 region is CASSRPSPLHF. In nucleotides, the CDR3 is TGTGCCAGCAGCCGCCCATCACCCCTCCACTTT.

The chain joins TRBV10-1 to TRBJ1-2, with D unresolved. Trimming shortened V by 10 bases and J by 5 bases, and 8 bases separated the two germline ends. The CDR3 length is 10 residues. Germline-derived CDR1 and CDR2 are WNHNN and SYGVQD (reference sequence). The CDR3 here is CATSGYGYTF. In DNA form, the CDR3 reads TGCGCCACCTCAGGTTATGGCTACACCTTC.

Of note for this clone: Additional DNA sequences in this sample encode the identical CDR3. The chain is built from TRBV7-9 and TRBJ2-3; D ambiguous. Germline CDR1 reads SEHNR; CDR2 reads FQNEAQ (reference sequence). This CDR3 comprises 16 residues. V was trimmed by 1 base and J by 0 bases, leaving 11 bases between them. The CDR3 sequence: CASSLGPQPSTDTQYF. DNA of the CDR3: TGTGCCAGCAGCTTAGGCCCCCAGCCAAGCACAGATACGCAGTATTTT.

This chain connects TRBV28 to TRBJ1-6; TRBD1 agrees at 8 bases. Germline CDR1 MDHEN, CDR2 SYDVKM. The ends lost 3 bases at V and 4 bases at J; junction bases unmatched: 14. CDR3 length: 19 amino acids. In nucleotides, the CDR3 is TGTGCCAGCAGTTTCCTCGCTGGACAGGGCGAGGGGTATAATTCACCCCTCCACTTT. This encodes CASSFLAGQGEGYNSPLHF.

The genes are TRBV6-1 and TRBJ2-4, with TRBD1 identical over 8 bases. The CDR3 contains 14 residues. Germline V gives CDR1 MNHNS, CDR2 SASEGT. The V segment lost 7 bases and the J segment 11 bases; nucleotides outside the gene matches: 13. The CDR3 protein is CASNMDRVSGFQYF. The CDR3 DNA is TGTGCCAGCAATATGGACAGGGTTAGCGGATTTCAGTACTTC.

This chain uses TRBV19 with TRBJ1-1; 9 positions match TRBD1. V was pared by 6 bases and J by 0 bases, with 11 bases of the junction left unmatched. Germline loops: CDR1 LNHDA, CDR2 SQIVND (reference sequence). The CDR3 loop spans 17 amino acids. The CDR3 DNA is TGTGCCAGTAGATTTCAGACAGGGGGTCTGCTGAACACTGAAGCTTTCTTT. The encoded protein is CASRFQTGGLLNTEAFF.

This chain uses TRBV5-4 with TRBJ2-5, with 9 nucleotides matching TRBD2. Germline values: CDR1 SGHNT, CDR2 YYREEE (reference sequence). V lost 4 bases to trimming and J lost 5 bases; unmatched junction nucleotides: 9. The CDR3 runs to 15 residues. CDR3 amino acids: CASSKRAGGVETQYF. The CDR3 DNA reads TGTGCCAGCAGCAAAAGGGCGGGGGGGGTTGAGACCCAGTACTTC.